This TCR beta chain was captured in a study of shared clonotypes between healthy human individuals. Study-level findings and limits: It was only blood that was sampled, and tissue repertoires likely differ. Among a handful of donors, approximately 5% of naive CD4 clonotypes were found in common.

Clones were read by immunoSEQ multiplex PCR, and TCRdb kept only the in-frame ones, dropping some. The table records over 2 million clones, 85% to 95% of them present only once. Concerning this clone itself: Its antigen remains unidentified.

The V end lost 0 bases, the J end lost 7 bases, and 14 bases lay between the germline ends. Germline V gene lookup returns CDR1 SGDLS and CDR2 YYNGEE. CDR3 length: 15 amino acids. Material for sequencing was naive CD4+ T cells from PBMCs. The subset is: CD45RA+ positively selected. V usage is TRBV9 and J usage is TRBJ2-1; D is undetermined. The TCR was taken from a man younger than 35 in good health. Some clones in this sample may be carry-over from other donors' samples. The CDR3: CASSVAATQDNEQFF. As DNA, the CDR3 is TGTGCCAGCAGCGTAGCAGCGACCCAAGATAATGAGCAGTTCTTC.